This entry concerns a single TCR beta chain. The data derive from a study of T cells after yellow fever vaccination. As for the study in general: Staining for CD3, CD45RA, CCR7 and CD95 enabled sorting of EM, EMRA, CM and Tscm memory subsets.

V lost 0 bases and J lost 4, with 16 bases in between. Germline assignment: CDR1 LNHDA and CDR2 SQIVND (reference sequence). The CDR3 covers 17 residues. TCRdb analysed the 5' RACE reads with MiXCR anew, one entry per CDR3 protein. The sample carries more than 50,000 distinct CDR3 sequences, approximately 6% recorded once. This receptor was obtained from a man aged 18-30 years who received the YFV17D yellow fever vaccine. This chain links TRBV19 with TRBJ1-5; the D gene is possibly TRBD1 (6 bases). The sequencing used PBMCs, either bulk or a sorted T-cell subset (CD4+, CD8+, memory, or dextramer-sorted; not recorded which), collected on the day of the yellow fever booster vaccination. The CDR3 reads CASSIDGGPTVNQPQHF. The DNA for the CDR3 is TGTGCCAGTAGTATAGATGGGGGCCCGACGGTGAATCAGCCCCAGCATTTT. The full variable domain, completed using reference TRBV19 and TRBJ1-5, is DGGITQSPKYLFRKEGQNVTLSCEQNLNHDAMYWYRQDPGQGLRLIYYSQIVNDFQKGDIAEGYSVSREKKESFPLTVTSAQKNPTAFYLCASSIDGGPTVNQPQHFGDGTRLSIL.